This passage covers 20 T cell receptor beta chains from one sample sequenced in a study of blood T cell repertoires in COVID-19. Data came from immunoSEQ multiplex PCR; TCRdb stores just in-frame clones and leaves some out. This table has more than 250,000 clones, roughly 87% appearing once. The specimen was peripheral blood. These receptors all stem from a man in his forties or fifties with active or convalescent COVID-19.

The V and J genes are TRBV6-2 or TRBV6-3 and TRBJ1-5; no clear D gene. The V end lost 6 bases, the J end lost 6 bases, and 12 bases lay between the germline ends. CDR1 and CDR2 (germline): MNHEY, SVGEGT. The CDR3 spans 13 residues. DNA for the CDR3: TGTGCCAGCAGCTCCGACCGGGGTCAGCCCCAGCATTTT. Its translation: CASSSDRGQPQHF.

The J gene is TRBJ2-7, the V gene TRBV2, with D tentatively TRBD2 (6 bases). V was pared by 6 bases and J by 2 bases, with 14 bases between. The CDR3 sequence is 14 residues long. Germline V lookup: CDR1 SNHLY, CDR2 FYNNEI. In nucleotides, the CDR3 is TGTGCCAGCAGGGCCGGGACTTTAACCTACGAGCAGTACTTC. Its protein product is CASRAGTLTYEQYF.

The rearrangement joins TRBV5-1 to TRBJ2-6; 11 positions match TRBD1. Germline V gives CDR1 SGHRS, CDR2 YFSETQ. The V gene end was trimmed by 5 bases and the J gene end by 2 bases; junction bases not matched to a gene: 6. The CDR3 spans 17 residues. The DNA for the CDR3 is TGCGCCAGCAGGTCGGGACAGGGGGTGGCTGGGGCCAACGTCCTGACTTTC. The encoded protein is CASRSGQGVAGANVLTF.

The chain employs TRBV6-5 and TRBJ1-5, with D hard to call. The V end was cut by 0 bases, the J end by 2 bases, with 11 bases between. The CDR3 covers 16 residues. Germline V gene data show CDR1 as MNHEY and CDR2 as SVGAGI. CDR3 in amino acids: CASSYSGVVRNQPQHF. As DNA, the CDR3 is TGTGCCAGCAGTTACTCCGGGGTGGTTCGCAATCAGCCCCAGCATTTT.

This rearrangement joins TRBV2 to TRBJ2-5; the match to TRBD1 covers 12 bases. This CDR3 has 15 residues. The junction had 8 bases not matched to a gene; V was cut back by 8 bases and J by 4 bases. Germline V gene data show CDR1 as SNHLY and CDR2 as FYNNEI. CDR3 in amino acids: CASGTTGQGAETQYF. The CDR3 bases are TGTGCCAGCGGTACAACGGGACAGGGGGCAGAGACCCAGTACTTC.

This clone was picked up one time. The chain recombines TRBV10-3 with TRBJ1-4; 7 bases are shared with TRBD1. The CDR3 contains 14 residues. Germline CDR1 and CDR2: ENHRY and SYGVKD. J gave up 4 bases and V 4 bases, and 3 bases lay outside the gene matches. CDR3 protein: CAISGDSYNEKLFF. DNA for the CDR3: TGTGCCATCAGTGGGGACAGTTATAATGAAAAACTGTTTTTT.

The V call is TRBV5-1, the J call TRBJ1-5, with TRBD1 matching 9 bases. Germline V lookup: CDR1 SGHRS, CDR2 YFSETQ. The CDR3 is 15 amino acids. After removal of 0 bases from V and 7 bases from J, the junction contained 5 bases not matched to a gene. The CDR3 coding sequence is TGCGCCAGCAGCTTGGCCGGGGACAGGGCCCAGCCCCAGCATTTT. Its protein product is CASSLAGDRAQPQHF.

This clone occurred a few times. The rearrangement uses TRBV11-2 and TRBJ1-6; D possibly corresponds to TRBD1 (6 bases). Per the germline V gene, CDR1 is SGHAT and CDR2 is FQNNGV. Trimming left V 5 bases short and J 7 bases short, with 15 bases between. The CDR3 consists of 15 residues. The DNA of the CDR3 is TGTGCCAGCAGCCTGAGGGGAAGGGGGAATTCACCCCTCCACTTT. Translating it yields CASSLRGRGNSPLHF. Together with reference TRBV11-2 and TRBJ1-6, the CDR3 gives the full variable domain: EAGVAQSPRYKIIEKRQSVAFWCNPISGHATLYWYQQILGQGPKLLIQFQNNGVVDDSQLPKDRFSAERLKGVDSTLKIQPAKLEDSAVYLCASSLRGRGNSPLHFGNGTRLTVT.

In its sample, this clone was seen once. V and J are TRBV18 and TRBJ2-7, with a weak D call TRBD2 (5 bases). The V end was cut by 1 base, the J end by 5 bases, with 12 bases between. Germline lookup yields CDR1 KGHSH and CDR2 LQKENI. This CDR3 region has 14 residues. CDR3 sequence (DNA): TGTGCCAGCTCACCACTTTCGGGATCGGACGAGCAGTACTTC. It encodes CASSPLSGSDEQYF.

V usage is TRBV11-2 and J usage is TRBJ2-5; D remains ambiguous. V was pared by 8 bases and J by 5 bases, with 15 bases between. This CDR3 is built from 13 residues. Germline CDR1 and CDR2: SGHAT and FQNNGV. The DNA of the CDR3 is TGTGCCAGCGCCGACGAGCGATGGGAGACCCAGTACTTC. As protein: CASADERWETQYF.

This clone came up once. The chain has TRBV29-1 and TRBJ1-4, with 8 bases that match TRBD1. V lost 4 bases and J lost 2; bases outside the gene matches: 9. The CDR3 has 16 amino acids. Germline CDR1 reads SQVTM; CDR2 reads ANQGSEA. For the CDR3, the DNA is TGCAGCGTTGGAGGGATACAGGGGGGCACTAATGAAAAACTGTTTTTT. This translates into CSVGGIQGGTNEKLFF.

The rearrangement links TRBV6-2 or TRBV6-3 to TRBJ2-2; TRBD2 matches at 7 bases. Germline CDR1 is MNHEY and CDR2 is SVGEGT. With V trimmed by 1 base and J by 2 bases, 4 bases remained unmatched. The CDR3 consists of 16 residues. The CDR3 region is CASSYWDYRNTGELFF. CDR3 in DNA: TGTGCCAGCAGTTACTGGGACTATAGAAACACCGGGGAGCTGTTTTTT.

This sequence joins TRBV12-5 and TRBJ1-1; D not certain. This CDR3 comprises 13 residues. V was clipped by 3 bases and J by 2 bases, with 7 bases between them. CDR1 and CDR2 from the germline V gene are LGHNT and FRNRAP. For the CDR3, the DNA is TGTGCTAGTGGTTTCATGACAAACACTGAAGCTTTCTTT. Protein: CASGFMTNTEAFF.

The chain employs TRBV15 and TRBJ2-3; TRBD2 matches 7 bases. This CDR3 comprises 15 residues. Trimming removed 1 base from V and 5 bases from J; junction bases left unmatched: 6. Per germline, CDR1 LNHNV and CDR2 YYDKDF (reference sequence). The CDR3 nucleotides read TGTGCCACCAGCAGAGGACTAGCTGGGGGAGATACGCAGTATTTT. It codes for CATSRGLAGGDTQYF.

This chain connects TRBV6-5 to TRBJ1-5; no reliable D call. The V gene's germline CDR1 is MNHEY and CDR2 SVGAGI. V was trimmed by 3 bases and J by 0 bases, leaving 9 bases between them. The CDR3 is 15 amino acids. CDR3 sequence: CASSYSLNSNQPQHF. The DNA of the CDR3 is TGTGCCAGCAGTTATTCCCTTAATAGCAATCAGCCCCAGCATTTT.

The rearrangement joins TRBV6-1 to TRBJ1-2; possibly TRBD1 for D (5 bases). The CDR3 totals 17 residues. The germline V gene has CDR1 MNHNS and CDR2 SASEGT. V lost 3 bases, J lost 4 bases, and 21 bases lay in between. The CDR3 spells CASSDTPTLQETYGYTF. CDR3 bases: TGTGCCAGCAGTGACACCCCCACCTTACAGGAAACCTATGGCTACACCTTC.

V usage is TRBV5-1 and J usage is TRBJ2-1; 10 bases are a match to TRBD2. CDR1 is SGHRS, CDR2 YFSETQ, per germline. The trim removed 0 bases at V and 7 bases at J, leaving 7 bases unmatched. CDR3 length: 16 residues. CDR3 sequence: CASSLGLAGVGNEQFF. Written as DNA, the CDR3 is TGCGCCAGCAGCTTGGGGCTAGCGGGAGTGGGTAATGAGCAGTTCTTC. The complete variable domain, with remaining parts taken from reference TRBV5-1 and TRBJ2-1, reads KAGVTQTPRYLIKTRGQQVTLSCSPISGHRSVSWYQQTPGQGLQFLFEYFSETQRNKGNFPGRFSGRQFSNSRSEMNVSTLELGDSALYLCASSLGLAGVGNEQFFGPGTRLTVL.

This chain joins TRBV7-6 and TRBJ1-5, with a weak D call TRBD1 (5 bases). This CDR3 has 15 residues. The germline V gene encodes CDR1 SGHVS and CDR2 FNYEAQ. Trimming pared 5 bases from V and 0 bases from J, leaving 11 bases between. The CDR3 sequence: CASSLDSNSNQPQHF. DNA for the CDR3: TGTGCCAGCAGCCTCGACAGCAATAGCAATCAGCCCCAGCATTTT.

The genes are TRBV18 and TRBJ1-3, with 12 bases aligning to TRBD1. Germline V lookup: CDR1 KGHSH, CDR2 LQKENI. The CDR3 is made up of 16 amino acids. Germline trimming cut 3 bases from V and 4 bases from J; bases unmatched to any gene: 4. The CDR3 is CASSPGTGGPGNTIYF. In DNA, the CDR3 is TGTGCCAGCTCACCGGGGACAGGGGGCCCGGGAAACACCATATATTTT.

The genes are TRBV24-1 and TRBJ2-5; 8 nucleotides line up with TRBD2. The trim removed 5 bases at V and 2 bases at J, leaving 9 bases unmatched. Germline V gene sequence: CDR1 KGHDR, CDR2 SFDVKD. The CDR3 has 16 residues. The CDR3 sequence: CATSGSSGTTQETQYF. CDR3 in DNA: TGTGCCACCAGTGGTAGTAGCGGGACTACTCAAGAGACCCAGTACTTC.